This is a list of T cell receptor beta chains from one sample in a study of OX40 agonist ivuxolimab in advanced cancers. Clones were read by immunoSEQ multiplex PCR, and TCRdb kept only the in-frame ones, dropping some. This sample has more than 65,000 clones; around 89% occur once, and the top ten carry over 0.35%. Sequencing used CD4+ or CD8+ T cells sorted from blood, obtained in a trial of the OX40 agonist ivuxolimab. The source of these receptors is an adult with an advanced solid tumor such as melanoma, head and neck, liver or kidney cancer. Both conserved end residues are part of each CDR3. D genes are given only for firm matches. Not all rows give a size; the values are once, few, many and, for expanded clones, a class.

v_call: TRBV6-1
d_call: NA
clone_size: NA
j_call: TRBJ1-4
cdr3_aa: CASELSLRDEKLFF
cdr3_nt: TGTGCCAGCGAACTGTCTCTCAGGGATGAAAAACTGTTTTTT

v_call: TRBV5-1
d_call: TRBD1
clone_size: NA
j_call: TRBJ2-7
cdr3_aa: CASSVSGQNYEQYF
cdr3_nt: TGCGCCAGCAGCGTATCGGGACAGAACTACGAGCAGTACTTC

v_call: TRBV6-6
d_call: NA
clone_size: once
j_call: TRBJ2-7
cdr3_aa: CASSLLTRGEQYF
cdr3_nt: TGTGCCAGCAGCCTACTGACGAGGGGCGAGCAGTACTTC

v_call: TRBV10-3
d_call: TRBD2
clone_size: few
j_call: TRBJ2-7
cdr3_aa: CATTGGSSYEQYF
cdr3_nt: TGTGCCACCACGGGGGGGAGCTCCTACGAGCAGTACTTC

v_call: TRBV5-4
d_call: TRBD2
clone_size: NA
j_call: TRBJ2-7
cdr3_aa: CASSLDPSGSAAYEQYF
cdr3_nt: TGTGCCAGCAGCTTGGATCCTAGCGGGAGTGCGGCCTACGAGCAGTACTTC

v_call: TRBV5-1
d_call: NA
clone_size: NA
j_call: TRBJ1-1
cdr3_aa: CASSLLGTEAFF
cdr3_nt: TGCGCCAGCAGCTTGCTGGGCACTGAAGCTTTCTTT

v_call: TRBV30
d_call: TRBD2
clone_size: NA
j_call: TRBJ2-2
cdr3_aa: CAWSLGLAGAGGGELFF
cdr3_nt: TGTGCCTGGAGCCTCGGACTAGCGGGAGCCGGGGGTGGGGAGCTGTTTTTT

v_call: TRBV25-1
d_call: NA
clone_size: NA
j_call: TRBJ2-7
cdr3_aa: CASRWENSYEQYF
cdr3_nt: TGTGCCAGCAGGTGGGAAAACTCCTACGAGCAGTACTTC

v_call: TRBV27
d_call: TRBD1
clone_size: once
j_call: TRBJ1-1
cdr3_aa: CASRRTGSFEAFF
cdr3_nt: TGTGCCAGCAGAAGGACAGGCAGCTTTGAAGCTTTCTTT

v_call: TRBV4-1
d_call: TRBD1
clone_size: NA
j_call: TRBJ1-1
cdr3_aa: CASSLRTGNTEAFF
cdr3_nt: TGCGCCAGCAGCCTTCGGACAGGGAACACTGAAGCTTTCTTT

v_call: TRBV6-1
d_call: TRBD1
clone_size: NA
j_call: TRBJ2-7
cdr3_aa: CAISDPHRGKEHEQYF
cdr3_nt: TGTGCCATCAGTGACCCCCACAGGGGCAAGGAACACGAGCAGTACTTC

v_call: TRBV5-8
d_call: TRBD2
clone_size: few
j_call: TRBJ2-3
cdr3_aa: CASSRGDSTDTQYF
cdr3_nt: TGTGCCAGCAGCCGGGGGGATAGCACAGATACGCAGTATTTT

v_call: TRBV19
d_call: NA
clone_size: NA
j_call: TRBJ1-5
cdr3_aa: CASTPSRQSNQPQHF
cdr3_nt: TGTGCCAGTACCCCGAGCAGACAGAGCAATCAGCCCCAGCATTTT

v_call: TRBV7-8
d_call: NA
clone_size: NA
j_call: TRBJ2-7
cdr3_aa: CASSREASSYEQYF
cdr3_nt: TGTGCCAGCTCGCGCGAGGCTAGCTCCTACGAGCAGTACTTC

v_call: TRBV6-1
d_call: NA
clone_size: NA
j_call: TRBJ1-4
cdr3_aa: CASMRHANEKLFF
cdr3_nt: TGTGCCAGCATGCGGCACGCTAATGAAAAACTGTTTTTT

v_call: TRBV18
d_call: NA
clone_size: NA
j_call: TRBJ1-1
cdr3_aa: CASSPRVLGGTEAFF
cdr3_nt: TGTGCCAGCTCACCAAGAGTACTGGGGGGGACTGAAGCTTTCTTT

v_call: TRBV20-1
d_call: NA
clone_size: NA
j_call: TRBJ2-5
cdr3_aa: CSAADRQTQYF
cdr3_nt: TGCAGTGCTGCCGACCGGCAGACCCAGTACTTC

v_call: TRBV11-3
d_call: NA
clone_size: NA
j_call: TRBJ1-1
cdr3_aa: CASSLGNGATEAFF
cdr3_nt: TGTGCCAGCAGCTTGGGAAACGGAGCTACTGAAGCTTTCTTT

v_call: TRBV7-9
d_call: TRBD1
clone_size: NA
j_call: TRBJ1-2
cdr3_aa: CASSSSDRQGTNYGYTF
cdr3_nt: TGTGCCAGCAGCTCCTCAGACCGACAGGGAACTAACTATGGCTACACCTTC

v_call: TRBV18
d_call: NA
clone_size: NA
j_call: TRBJ2-1
cdr3_aa: CASSPDAGNEQFF
cdr3_nt: TGTGCCAGCTCACCCGACGCGGGCAATGAGCAGTTCTTC